This T cell receptor (beta chain) was sequenced in a study of cytomegalovirus exposure and HLA in healthy donors. Both 60 Vbeta primers and 13 Jbeta primers went into the PCR. Assay: immunoSEQ multiplex PCR; the TCRdb copy retains only in-frame clones and omits some. The sample lists roughly 140,000 clones, about 78% occurring once. The CDR3 is made up of 16 amino acids. V dropped 2 bases and J dropped 3; count of bases not matched to a gene: 1. Per germline, CDR1 SGHAT and CDR2 FQNNGV. Study-wide findings and caveats: Earlier analysis looked at TCR beta V segments, and most were productive about 90% or about 30% of the time. Later analysis associated a missense DCLRE1C variant with TCR beta V- and J-gene trimming.

Points on this clone: The antigen is not known.

Input material: PBMCs. This TCR was recovered from a man aged 40-49 years in good health and CMV-seropositive. The J gene is TRBJ2-2, the V gene TRBV11-2, with 12 bases aligning to TRBD2. CDR3 nucleotide sequence: TGTGCCAGCAGCTTACGACTAGCGGGGGACACCGGGGAGCTGTTTTTT. Amino acid sequence: CASSLRLAGDTGELFF.